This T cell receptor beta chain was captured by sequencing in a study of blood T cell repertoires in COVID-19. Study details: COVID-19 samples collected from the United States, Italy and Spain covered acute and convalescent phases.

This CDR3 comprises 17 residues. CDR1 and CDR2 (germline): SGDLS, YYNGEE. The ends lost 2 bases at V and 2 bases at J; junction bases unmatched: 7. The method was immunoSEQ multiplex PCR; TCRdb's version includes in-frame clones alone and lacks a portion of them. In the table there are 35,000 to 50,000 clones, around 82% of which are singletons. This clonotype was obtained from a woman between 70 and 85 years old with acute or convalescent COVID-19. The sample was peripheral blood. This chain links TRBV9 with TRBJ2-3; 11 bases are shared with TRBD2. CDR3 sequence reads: CASSVASGRTFTDTQYF. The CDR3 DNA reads TGTGCCAGCAGCGTGGCTAGCGGGAGGACCTTCACAGATACGCAGTATTTT. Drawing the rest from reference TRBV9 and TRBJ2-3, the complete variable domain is DSGVTQTPKHLITATGQRVTLRCSPRSGDLSVYWYQQSLDQGLQFLIQYYNGEERAKGNILERFSAQQFPDLHSELNLSSLELGDSALYFCASSVASGRTFTDTQYFGPGTRLTVL.